This T cell receptor beta chain comes out of a study of cytomegalovirus exposure and HLA in healthy donors. General study results and limits: In a later analysis, compared with equally common non-associated chains, HLA-associated beta chains were more expanded. When a later analysis was performed, an Asian-associated ancestry cluster reportedly had fewer N-insertions than the approximately 680-donor mean.

PCR was performed using 60 Vbeta and 13 Jbeta primers. TCRdb keeps only in-frame clones here, not all; method: immunoSEQ multiplex PCR. The sample lists about 120,000 clones, 70% to 80% occurring once. The CDR3 length is 11 residues. Germline loops: CDR1 LNHDA, CDR2 SQIVND (reference sequence). Trimming cost V 8 bases and J 3 bases, with 7 bases left between them. Regarding this clone: Antigen unknown.

The origin of this receptor is a woman aged 40 to 50 in good health and CMV-seropositive. The source material was PBMCs. The chain carries TRBV19 and TRBJ1-1; D call uncertain. The CDR3 reads CASLTYTEAFF. CDR3 nucleotide sequence: TGTGCCAGTCTTACATACACTGAAGCTTTCTTT.